This record covers a single TCR beta chain. The table came from immunoSEQ multiplex PCR; TCRdb's copy has only in-frame clones and leaves some out. The sample has 45,000 to 55,000 clones; around four fifths are singletons. The sort gate was single viable CD3+CD4+CD8-CD45RO+ cells for memory CD4+ T cells. Serostatus was set by detecting CMV pp150, pp28, p38, p52 IgG. The sample is drawn from a study of memory CD4+ T cells and cytomegalovirus serostatus. J gave up 1 base and V 3 bases, and 1 base lay outside the gene matches. The germline CDR1 and CDR2 sequences are GTSNPN and SVGIG (reference sequence). This CDR3 contains 13 residues.

Material for sequencing was memory CD4+ T cells from blood. The rearrangement links TRBV30 to TRBJ1-2; 8 nucleotides agree with TRBD1. The clonotype comes from an adult in good health and CMV-seronegative. CDR3 region: CAWRGQDNYGYTF. CDR3 sequence (DNA): TGTGCCTGGAGGGGACAGGATAACTATGGCTACACCTTC.